This TCR beta chain comes out of a study of CD8+ T cells in alopecia areata. For the study at large: Tofacitinib ran 6 to 18 months, followed by 6 months off drug.

As regards this clone: Its matching antigen is unknown.

Regarding the study as a whole: Under tofacitinib, numerous expanded lesional clonotypes remained detectable in scalp and blood. Treatment with tofacitinib significantly lowered scalp clonality and reduced expanded CD8+ clones among the top 100.

The CDR3 totals 15 residues. Trimming pared 3 bases from V and 0 bases from J, leaving 9 bases between. Germline values: CDR1 KGHSH, CDR2 LQKENI. Extracted RNA was reverse transcribed, and the resulting cDNA served as sequencing template. Repertoires were generated with immunoSEQ multiplex PCR, while TCRdb's copy carries only in-frame clones and drops some. This table holds a few hundred thousand clones, approximately 38% found once. Treatment denoted: oral pan-JAK inhibitor, 5-10 mg twice daily. This TCR was recovered from a human donor with alopecia areata. The chain couples TRBV18 to TRBJ1-5; D remains ambiguous. This specimen consisted of CD4+ T cells sorted from blood, obtained at roughly week 30, from a patient treated with tofacitinib. DNA of the CDR3: TGTGCCAGCTCACCCTACGGAAATAGCAATCAGCCCCAGCATTTT. Translation: CASSPYGNSNQPQHF. The entire variable domain, with the rest obtained from reference TRBV18 and TRBJ1-5, is as follows: NAGVMQNPRHLVRRRGQEARLRCSPMKGHSHVYWYRQLPEEGLKFMVYLQKENIIDESGMPKERFSAEFPKEGPSILRIQQVVRGDSAAYFCASSPYGNSNQPQHFGDGTRLSIL.